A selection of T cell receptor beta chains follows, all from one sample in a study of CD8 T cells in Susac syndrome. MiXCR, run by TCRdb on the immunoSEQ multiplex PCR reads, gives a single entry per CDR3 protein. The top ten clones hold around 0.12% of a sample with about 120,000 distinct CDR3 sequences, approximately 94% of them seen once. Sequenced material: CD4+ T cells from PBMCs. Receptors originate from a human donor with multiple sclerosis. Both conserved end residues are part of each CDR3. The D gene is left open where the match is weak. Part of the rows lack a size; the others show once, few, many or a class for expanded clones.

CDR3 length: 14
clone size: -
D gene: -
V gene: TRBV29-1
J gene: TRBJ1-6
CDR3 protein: CSVTVTAGGSPLHF
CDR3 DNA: TGCAGCGTTACCGTGACCGCTGGAGGTTCACCCCTCCACTTT

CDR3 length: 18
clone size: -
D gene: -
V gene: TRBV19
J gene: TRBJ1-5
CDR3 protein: CASSIWRGQIHSNQPQHF
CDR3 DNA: TGTGCCAGTAGTATCTGGCGCGGGCAGATACATAGCAATCAGCCCCAGCATTTT

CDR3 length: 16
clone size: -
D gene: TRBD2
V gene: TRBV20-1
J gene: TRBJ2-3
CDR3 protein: CSAPKTSGRAPDTQYF
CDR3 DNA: TGCAGTGCTCCAAAGACTAGCGGGAGGGCACCAGATACGCAGTATTTT

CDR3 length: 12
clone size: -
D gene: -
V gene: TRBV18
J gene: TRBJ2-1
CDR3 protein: CASSPTVGEQFF
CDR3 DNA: TGTGCCAGCTCACCAACCGTGGGTGAGCAGTTCTTC

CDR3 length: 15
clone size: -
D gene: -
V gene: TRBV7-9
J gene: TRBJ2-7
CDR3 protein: CASSPTSQDGDEQYF
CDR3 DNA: TGTGCCAGCAGCCCCACTAGCCAGGATGGCGACGAGCAGTACTTC

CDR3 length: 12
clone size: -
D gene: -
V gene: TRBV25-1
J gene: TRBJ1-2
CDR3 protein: CASSLLGGGYTF
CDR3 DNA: TGTGCCAGCAGTCTGCTAGGCGGCGGCTACACCTTC

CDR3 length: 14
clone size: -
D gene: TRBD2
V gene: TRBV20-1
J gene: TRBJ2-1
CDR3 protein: CSARDGLADNEQFF
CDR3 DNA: TGCAGTGCTAGAGACGGACTAGCGGACAATGAGCAGTTCTTC

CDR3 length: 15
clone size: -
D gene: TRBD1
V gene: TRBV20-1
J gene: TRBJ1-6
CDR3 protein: CSAPALTGPNSPLHF
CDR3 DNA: TGCAGTGCCCCAGCCTTGACAGGGCCCAATTCACCCCTCCACTTT

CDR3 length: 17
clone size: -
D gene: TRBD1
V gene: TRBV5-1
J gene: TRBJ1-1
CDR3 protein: CASSLTGGKSPNTEAFF
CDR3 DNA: TGCGCCAGCAGCTTAACAGGGGGTAAAAGTCCGAACACTGAAGCTTTCTTT

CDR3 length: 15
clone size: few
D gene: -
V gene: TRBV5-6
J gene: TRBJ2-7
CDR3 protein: CASSFTGRKLYEQYF
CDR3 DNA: TGTGCCAGCAGCTTCACCGGACGGAAACTCTACGAGCAGTACTTC

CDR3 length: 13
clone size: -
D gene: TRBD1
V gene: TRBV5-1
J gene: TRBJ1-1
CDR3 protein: CASVGDRGTEAFF
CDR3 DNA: TGCGCCAGCGTTGGGGACAGGGGGACTGAAGCTTTCTTT

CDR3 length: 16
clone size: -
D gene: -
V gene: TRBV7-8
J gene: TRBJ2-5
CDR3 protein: CASSLQGGMYQETQYF
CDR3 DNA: TGTGCCAGCAGCCTTCAGGGGGGGATGTACCAAGAGACCCAGTACTTC

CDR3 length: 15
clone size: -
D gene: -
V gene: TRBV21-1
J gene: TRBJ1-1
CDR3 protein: CASSKATGANTEAFF
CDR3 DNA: TGTGCCAGCAGCAAAGCCACAGGGGCGAACACTGAAGCTTTCTTT

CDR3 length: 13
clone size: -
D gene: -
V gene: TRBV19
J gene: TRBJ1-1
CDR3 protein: CASSPRQNTEAFF
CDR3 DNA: TGTGCCAGTAGCCCAAGACAGAACACTGAAGCTTTCTTT